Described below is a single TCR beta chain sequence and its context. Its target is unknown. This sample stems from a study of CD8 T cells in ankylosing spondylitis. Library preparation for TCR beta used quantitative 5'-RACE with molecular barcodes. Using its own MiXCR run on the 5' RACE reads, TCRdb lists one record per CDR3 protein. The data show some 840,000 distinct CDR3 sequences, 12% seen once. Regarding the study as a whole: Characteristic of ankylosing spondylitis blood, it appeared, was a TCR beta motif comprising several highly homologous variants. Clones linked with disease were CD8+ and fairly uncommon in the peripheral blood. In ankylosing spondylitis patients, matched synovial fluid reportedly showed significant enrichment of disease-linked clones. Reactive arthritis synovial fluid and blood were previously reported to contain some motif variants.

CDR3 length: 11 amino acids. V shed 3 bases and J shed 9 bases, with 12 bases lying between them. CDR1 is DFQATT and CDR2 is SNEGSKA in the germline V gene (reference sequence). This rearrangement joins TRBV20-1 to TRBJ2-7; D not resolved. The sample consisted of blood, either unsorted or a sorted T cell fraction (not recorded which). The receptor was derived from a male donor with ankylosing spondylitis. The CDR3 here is CSASRQDGQYF. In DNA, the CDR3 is TGCAGTGCTAGCCGGCAGGACGGGCAGTACTTC.